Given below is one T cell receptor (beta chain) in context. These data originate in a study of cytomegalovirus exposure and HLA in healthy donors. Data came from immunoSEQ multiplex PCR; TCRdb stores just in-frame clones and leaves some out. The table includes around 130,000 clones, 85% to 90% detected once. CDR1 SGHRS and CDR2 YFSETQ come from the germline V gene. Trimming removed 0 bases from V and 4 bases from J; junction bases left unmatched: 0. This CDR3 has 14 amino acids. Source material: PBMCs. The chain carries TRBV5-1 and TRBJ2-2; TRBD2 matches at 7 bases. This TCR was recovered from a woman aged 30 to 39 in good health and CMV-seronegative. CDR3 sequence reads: CASSLGEGTGELFF. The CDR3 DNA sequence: TGCGCCAGCAGCTTGGGGGAGGGCACCGGGGAGCTGTTTTTT.